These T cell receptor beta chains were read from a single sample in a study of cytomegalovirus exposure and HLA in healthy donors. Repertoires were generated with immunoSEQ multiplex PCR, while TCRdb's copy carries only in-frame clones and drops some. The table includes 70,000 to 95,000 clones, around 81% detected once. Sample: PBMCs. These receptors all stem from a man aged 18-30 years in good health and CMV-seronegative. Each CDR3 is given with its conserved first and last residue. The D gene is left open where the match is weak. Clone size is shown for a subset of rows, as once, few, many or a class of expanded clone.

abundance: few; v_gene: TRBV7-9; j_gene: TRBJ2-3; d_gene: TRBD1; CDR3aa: CASSPGTGYSTDTQYF; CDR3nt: TGTGCCAGCAGCCCCGGGACAGGGTATTCCACAGATACGCAGTATTTT
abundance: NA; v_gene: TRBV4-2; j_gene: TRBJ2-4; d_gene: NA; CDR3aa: CASSQEERRERNIQYF; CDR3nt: TGTGCCAGCAGCCAAGAGGAACGACGCGAGAGGAACATTCAGTACTTC
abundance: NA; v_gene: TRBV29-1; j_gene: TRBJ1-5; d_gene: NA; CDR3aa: CSVTTGMGNQPQHF; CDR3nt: TGCAGCGTCACTACAGGGATGGGCAATCAGCCCCAGCATTTT
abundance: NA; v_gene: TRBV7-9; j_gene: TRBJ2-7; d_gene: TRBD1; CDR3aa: CASSQSTGDEQYF; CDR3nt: TGTGCCAGCAGCCAATCCACAGGGGACGAGCAGTACTTC
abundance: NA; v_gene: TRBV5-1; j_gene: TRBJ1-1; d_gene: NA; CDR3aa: CASSPRGGAGEAFF; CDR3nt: TGCGCCAGCAGCCCCCGCGGGGGCGCAGGTGAAGCTTTCTTT
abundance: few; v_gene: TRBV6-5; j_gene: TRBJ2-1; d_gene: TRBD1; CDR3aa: CASSKPGQGVHEQFF; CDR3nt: TGTGCCAGCAGTAAACCGGGACAGGGGGTCCATGAGCAGTTCTTC
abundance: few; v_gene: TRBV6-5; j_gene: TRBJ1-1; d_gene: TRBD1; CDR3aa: CASSYGRGPNTEAFF; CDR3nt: TGTGCCAGCAGTTACGGCAGGGGGCCGAACACTGAAGCTTTCTTT
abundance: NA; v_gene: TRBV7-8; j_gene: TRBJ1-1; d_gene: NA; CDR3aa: CASSLKIEVNTEAFF; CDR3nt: TGTGCCAGCAGCTTAAAAATTGAGGTAAACACTGAAGCTTTCTTT
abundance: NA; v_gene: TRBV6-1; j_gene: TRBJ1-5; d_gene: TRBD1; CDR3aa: CASTRTGIGQPQHF; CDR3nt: TGTGCCAGCACTAGGACAGGGATCGGTCAGCCCCAGCATTTT
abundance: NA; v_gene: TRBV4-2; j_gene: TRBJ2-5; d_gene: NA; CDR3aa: CASSHGGSRETQYF; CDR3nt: TGTGCCAGCAGCCATGGAGGGTCGAGGGAGACCCAGTACTTC
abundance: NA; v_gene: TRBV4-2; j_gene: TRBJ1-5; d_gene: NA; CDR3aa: CASSQDLEGTQPQHF; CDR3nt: TGTGCCAGCAGCCAAGATCTGGAGGGAACCCAGCCCCAGCATTTT
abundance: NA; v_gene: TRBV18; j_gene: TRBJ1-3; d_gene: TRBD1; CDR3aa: CASSPGQGASGNTIYF; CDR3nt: TGTGCCAGCTCACCGGGACAGGGGGCATCTGGAAACACCATATATTTT
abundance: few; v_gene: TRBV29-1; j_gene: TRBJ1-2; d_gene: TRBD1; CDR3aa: CSVEGQGMVFDGYTF; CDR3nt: TGCAGCGTTGAAGGACAGGGGATGGTCTTTGATGGCTACACCTTC
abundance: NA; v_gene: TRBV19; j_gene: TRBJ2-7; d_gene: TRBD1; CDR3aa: CASSPTGINEQYF; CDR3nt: TGTGCCAGTAGCCCGACAGGGATTAACGAGCAGTACTTC
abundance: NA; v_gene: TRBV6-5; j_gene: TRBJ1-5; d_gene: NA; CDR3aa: CASSYSRTRPQHF; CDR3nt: TGTGCCAGCAGTTACTCGAGAACTCGGCCCCAGCATTTT
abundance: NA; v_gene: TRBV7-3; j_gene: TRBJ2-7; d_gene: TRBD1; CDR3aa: CASSPDRGHREQYF; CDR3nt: TGTGCCAGCAGCCCCGACAGGGGGCATCGCGAGCAGTACTTC
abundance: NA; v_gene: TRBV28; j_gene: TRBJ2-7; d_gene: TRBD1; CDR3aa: CASSLPTGTEQYF; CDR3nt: TGTGCCAGCAGTTTGCCGACAGGGACCGAGCAGTACTTC
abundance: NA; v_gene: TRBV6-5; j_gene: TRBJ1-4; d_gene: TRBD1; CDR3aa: CASSTWDSSREKLFF; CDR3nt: TGTGCCAGCAGTACCTGGGACAGCAGCCGAGAAAAACTGTTTTTT
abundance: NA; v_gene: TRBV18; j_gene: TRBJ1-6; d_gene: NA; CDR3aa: CASSPGGGSEQSPLHF; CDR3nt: TGTGCCAGCTCCCCCGGGGGGGGCTCGGAACAATCACCCCTCCACTTT
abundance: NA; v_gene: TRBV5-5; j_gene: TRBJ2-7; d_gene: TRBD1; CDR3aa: CASSLGRTGGPYEQYF; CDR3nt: TGTGCCAGCAGCTTGGGACGGACAGGGGGCCCCTACGAGCAGTACTTC
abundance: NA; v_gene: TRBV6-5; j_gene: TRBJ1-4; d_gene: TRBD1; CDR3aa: CASSTGATNEKLFF; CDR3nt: TGTGCCAGCAGCACAGGGGCAACTAATGAAAAACTGTTTTTT
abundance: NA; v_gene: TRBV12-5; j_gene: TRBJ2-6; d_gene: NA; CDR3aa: CASGPSDSGRIRSGANVLTF; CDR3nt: TGTGCTAGTGGTCCCTCGGACTCAGGGAGGATAAGATCTGGGGCCAACGTCCTGACTTTC